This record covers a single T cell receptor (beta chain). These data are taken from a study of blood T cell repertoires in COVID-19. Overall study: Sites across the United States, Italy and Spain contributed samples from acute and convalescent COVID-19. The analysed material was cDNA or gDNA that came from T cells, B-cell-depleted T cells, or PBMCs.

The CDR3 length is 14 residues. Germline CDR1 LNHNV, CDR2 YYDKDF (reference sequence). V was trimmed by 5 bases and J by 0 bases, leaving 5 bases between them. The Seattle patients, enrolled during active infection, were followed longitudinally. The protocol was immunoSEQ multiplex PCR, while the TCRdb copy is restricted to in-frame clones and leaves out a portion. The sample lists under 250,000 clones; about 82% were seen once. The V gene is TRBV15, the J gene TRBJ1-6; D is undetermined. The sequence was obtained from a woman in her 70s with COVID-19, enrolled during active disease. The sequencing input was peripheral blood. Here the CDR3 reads CATSGSSYNSPLHF. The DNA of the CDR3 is TGTGCCACCAGCGGGAGCTCCTATAATTCACCCCTCCACTTT.